This record looks at one TCR beta chain sequence and its context. The CDR3 is 15 residues long. Germline CDR1 SGHVS, CDR2 FNYEAQ. With 4 bases removed from V and 7 bases from J, the gap between germline ends came to 16 bases. This sample stems from a study of blood T cell repertoires in COVID-19. Overall study context: Specimens from acute and convalescent COVID-19 originated in the United States, Italy and Spain.

Sequencing was performed with immunoSEQ multiplex PCR; in TCRdb, only in-frame clones are kept and a portion is missing. The sample includes roughly 70,000 clones, roughly 80% of them seen just once. This sequence was found in a woman aged 60-75 years with acute or convalescent COVID-19. Sequencing was performed on peripheral blood. The chain uses TRBV7-6 and TRBJ2-2, with a tentative D call TRBD2 (5 bases). This CDR3 reads CASSSRVGEDGELFF. For the CDR3, the DNA is TGTGCCAGCAGCTCCCGAGTCGGGGAAGACGGGGAGCTGTTTTTT.